This record looks at one TCR beta chain sequence and its context. Its antigen is not identified. The assay was immunoSEQ multiplex PCR, and TCRdb's table has in-frame clones only and misses some. Of about a million clones listed, 60% to 85% were seen once; the top ten hold 1.5%. Healthy HIV-negative adults without recent acute infections or vaccinations served as donors. A split of CD4+ cells into CD45RA+ naive and CD45RA-negative memory subsets was performed. This sample stems from a study of shared clonotypes between healthy human individuals. Study overall: Three plates were used per donor for CD4 naive, three for CD4 memory, two for CD8 naive and one for CD8 memory. Study observations and caveats: An anticipated effect of sequencing depth on clonotype sharing among donors was recognized.

Sequencing was performed on memory CD4+ T cells sorted from blood. The sample's subset: CD45RA-negative fraction. This TCR derives from a man in his late teens or twenties in good health.

The CDR3 here is CASSEGQQWPSSYNEQFF. The CDR3 DNA is TGTGCCAGCAGTGAGGGACAACAATGGCCTAGCTCCTACAATGAGCAGTTCTTC. This chain connects TRBV6-4 to TRBJ2-1, with a tentative D call TRBD1 (6 bases). The V and J ends lost 3 bases and 0 bases respectively, with 18 bases between them. The V gene's germline CDR1 is MRHNA and CDR2 SNTAGT. This CDR3 has 18 residues.